These T cell receptor beta chains were read from a single sample in a study of type 1 and type 2 diabetes patients. Each CDR3 protein gets one entry after TCRdb re-called the multiplex PCR reads with MiXCR. The repertoire has 270,000 or so distinct CDR3 sequences, roughly 50% of them found once; the top ten carry roughly 15%. Input material: peripheral blood mononuclear cells (PBMCs). All receptors derive from a young man with type 2 diabetes. The CDR3 runs from the conserved cysteine through the conserved F or W. The D gene is left open where the match is weak. A row's size may be missing; if present it is once, few, many or a size class.

size	V	J	D	DNA	CDR3
few	TRBV27	TRBJ1-6	-	TGTGCCAGCAGTCCAGGGGCCCCTCTGGCCCTCCACTTT	CASSPGAPLALHF
-	TRBV19	TRBJ1-6	-	TGTGCCAGTAGTATATCTAGGACCGAAAATTCACCCCTCCACTTT	CASSISRTENSPLHF
-	TRBV9	TRBJ2-5	TRBD1	TGTGCCAGCAGCTCCAAACAGGGGTACGGCCAAGAGACCCAGTACTTC	CASSSKQGYGQETQYF
-	TRBV19	TRBJ1-6	-	TGTGCCAGTAGTATCCTACAGGGCGCCTATAATTCACCCCTCCACTTT	CASSILQGAYNSPLHF
-	TRBV18	TRBJ2-5	-	TGTGCCAGCTCACCTCGACAGGCCCAAGAGACCCAGTACTTC	CASSPRQAQETQYF
few	TRBV7-3	TRBJ2-5	TRBD2	TGTGCCAGCAGCTTAGGGGGGGATAAAGAGACCCAGTACTTC	CASSLGGDKETQYF
-	TRBV28	TRBJ2-6	-	TGTGCCAGCAGTTTTGTGCGGCCCGGGGCCAACGTCCTGACTTTC	CASSFVRPGANVLTF
-	TRBV7-3	TRBJ2-5	-	TGTGCCAGCAGCTTAATGGGCGGACAGCAAGAGACCCAGTACTTC	CASSLMGGQQETQYF
once	TRBV6-5	TRBJ2-1	TRBD2	TGTGCCAGCAGTTACTGGACTAGTAGTGATGAGCAGTTCTTC	CASSYWTSSDEQFF
-	TRBV6-6	TRBJ1-3	TRBD1	TGTGCCGTCGAGACAGGGTCCTCTGGAAACACCATATATTTT	CAVETGSSGNTIYF
-	TRBV19	TRBJ1-1	TRBD1	TGTGCCAGTAGTCTCGGACAGGGAACGGCTGAAGCTTTCTTT	CASSLGQGTAEAFF
-	TRBV12-3/TRBV12-4	TRBJ1-1	-	TGTGCCAGCAGTTTCGGTGTCGGGTACACTGAAGCTTTCTTT	CASSFGVGYTEAFF
few	TRBV27	TRBJ2-3	-	TGTGCCAGCAGTTCCGACAGTAGCACAGATACGCAGTATTTT	CASSSDSSTDTQYF
-	TRBV27	TRBJ2-2	-	TGTGCCAGCAGTTTGCGGGGGCCCGGGGAGCTGTTTTTT	CASSLRGPGELFF
-	TRBV19	TRBJ2-3	-	TGTGCCAGTAGTACCCCGGGACAAGCAGTTGGTACGCAGTATTTT	CASSTPGQAVGTQYF
-	TRBV28	TRBJ2-1	TRBD2	TGTGCCAGCAGCTCTAGCGGGAGACAGTACAATGAGCAGTTCTTC	CASSSSGRQYNEQFF
few	TRBV7-7	TRBJ2-7	-	TGTGCTAGCAGCTTAGCGCCCAGGGGCGAGCAGTACTTC	CASSLAPRGEQYF
-	TRBV2	TRBJ2-5	-	TGTGCCAGCAGCGGGGGCACAACTGTCAGTCAAGAGACCCAGTACTTC	CASSGGTTVSQETQYF
-	TRBV28	TRBJ2-5	-	TGTGCCAGCAGTTGGGTCGGAACGGGGGTCAAGACCCAGTACTTC	CASSWVGTGVKTQYF
once	TRBV7-2	TRBJ2-1	-	TGTGCCAGCAGTTTTGACAGAAACAATGAGCAGTTCTTC	CASSFDRNNEQFF
-	TRBV7-6	TRBJ2-7	TRBD2	TGCGCCAGCAGCTTTGGACTAGCGGAGACGCTATCCTACGAGCAGTACTTC	CASSFGLAETLSYEQYF
-	TRBV28	TRBJ2-5	-	TGTGCCAGCAGTTTCCTGGCAGCCTACCAAGAGACCCAGTACTTC	CASSFLAAYQETQYF
-	TRBV13	TRBJ2-5	-	TGTGCCAGCAGCCGTCGGGACATCCAAGAGACCCAGTACTTC	CASSRRDIQETQYF
few	TRBV7-3	TRBJ2-7	-	TGTGCCAGCAGCTTGGGGATCGGGTTGGAGCAGTACTTC	CASSLGIGLEQYF
-	TRBV6-5	TRBJ1-2	-	TGTGCCACCACAGGGTCCTATGGCTACACCTTC	CATTGSYGYTF
-	TRBV4-1	TRBJ1-6	-	TGCGCCAGCAGCCATCGGTACTGGAATTCACCCCTCCACTTT	CASSHRYWNSPLHF
few	TRBV11-2	TRBJ2-7	-	TGTGCCAGCAGCTTAGGTCCCCAGGAGCAGTACTTC	CASSLGPQEQYF
-	TRBV5-6	TRBJ1-3	-	TGTGCCAGCAGCTTTTTAGGCTTATCTGGAAACACCATATATTTT	CASSFLGLSGNTIYF
-	TRBV2	TRBJ2-7	TRBD2	TGTGCCTGCAGCTCGGGGGGGGCCGGGGAGCAGTACTTC	CACSSGGAGEQYF
-	TRBV2	TRBJ2-7	-	TGTGCCAGCAGTGGGACCGGGACATTTTACGAGCAGTACTTC	CASSGTGTFYEQYF
few	TRBV6-6	TRBJ1-6	-	TGTGCCAGCAGTTCAATGACTGGGGGACATCCCCTCCACTTT	CASSSMTGGHPLHF
-	TRBV10-2	TRBJ2-7	-	TGCGCCAGCAGCGTAAGCTCCTACGAGCAGTACTTC	CASSVSSYEQYF
-	TRBV9	TRBJ2-3	TRBD2	TGTGCCAGCAGCGCCCCCCCCCGGACTAGCGAAACAGATACGCAGTATTTT	CASSAPPRTSETDTQYF
-	TRBV5-1	TRBJ1-1	-	TGCGCCAGCAGCGAGTGGACAGAGAACACTGAAGCTTTCTTT	CASSEWTENTEAFF
-	TRBV19	TRBJ1-5	-	TGTGCCAGTAGTATCGAAGTAAGCAATCAGCCCCAGCATTTT	CASSIEVSNQPQHF
many	TRBV2	TRBJ2-5	-	TGTGCCAGCAGTGAAGCGCTTCCGGGGGAGACCCAGTACTTC	CASSEALPGETQYF
few	TRBV10-3	TRBJ2-1	TRBD2	TGTGCCATCAGTGAGTCGACTAGCGGGAGGATCTACAATGAGCAGTTCTTC	CAISESTSGRIYNEQFF